This T cell receptor beta chain is drawn from a study of T cell repertoires in cytomegalovirus infection. Study-level information: CMV infection plus the matching HLA type was flagged by public TCR beta signatures.

Notes on the study in general: Ex vivo, HLA-C-restricted CMV-specific TCR beta clonotypes prevailed over the rest of the response. There were carriers of CMV plus the relevant HLA, and cumulative public TCR beta family frequency identified them.

This clonotype was observed a few times. The antigen is undetermined. Via MiXCR, TCRdb re-called the reads, giving one row per CDR3 protein. Among roughly 500,000 distinct CDR3 sequences listed, 16% were seen once. CDR1 is GTSNPN, CDR2 SVGIG, per germline (reference sequence). CDR3 length equals 13 residues. The ends were cut back, 3 bases at V and 5 bases at J, with 11 bases in the middle. The V call is TRBV30, the J call TRBJ2-1; TRBD2 might be the D (6 bases). The receptor's source is a human donor in good health (CMV status not recorded). Some clones in this sample may be carry-over from other donors' samples. Sequencing was done on a sample of CD8+ T cells from PBMCs. Written as DNA, the CDR3 is TGTGCCTGGAGCGGGACTGTTGACAATGAGCAGTTCTTC. Its translation is CAWSGTVDNEQFF.